A selection of T cell receptor beta chains follows, all from one sample in a study of lymphopenia after photon versus proton radiotherapy. Using immunoSEQ multiplex PCR, the repertoire was profiled, and TCRdb retains in-frame clones only, with some absent. This sample has roughly 57,000 clones; around 83% occur once, and the top ten carry about 29%. The source material was peripheral blood, sampled from a patient treated with photon-based radiotherapy. The receptors here all came from a man aged 45-65 years with gastric cancer. CDR3s include the opening cysteine and the closing phenylalanine or tryptophan. The order of the fields is V gene, J gene, CDR3 protein.

>TRBV5-6|TRBJ1-5
CASSWGTAGPQHF
>TRBV28|TRBJ1-2
CASSLTGPGVDYGYTF
>TRBV14|TRBJ1-1
CASSQVVVRTRTEAFF
>TRBV7-3|TRBJ2-1
CASSLTLSSYNEQFF
>TRBV27|TRBJ2-5
CASSPRRGYQETQYF
>TRBV6-5|TRBJ2-7
CASSLGLAYEQYF
>TRBV11-2|TRBJ2-1
CASSARGQSYNEQFF
>TRBV7-2|TRBJ2-7
CASSLAVTVYEQYF
>TRBV4-2|TRBJ1-6
CASSQSRGTGNSPLHF
>TRBV7-2|TRBJ2-1
CASSSRQYNEQFF
>TRBV19|TRBJ2-6
CASNKVSTSGANVLTF
>TRBV19|TRBJ2-2
CASARLGSRGGELFF
>TRBV7-9|TRBJ1-2
CASSFRGRWGYTF
>TRBV4-3|TRBJ2-3
CASSQERADTQYF
>TRBV29-1|TRBJ1-4
CSVREATNEKLFF
>TRBV10-2|TRBJ1-5
CASSVAGINQPQHF
>TRBV5-1|TRBJ2-1
CASSGGGTYNEQFF
>TRBV13|TRBJ2-2
CASSPGLAGDLTVNTGELFF
>TRBV5-4|TRBJ1-2
CASSLGGQNSNYGYTF
>TRBV7-2|TRBJ2-1
CASSWDTSSSNYNEQFF
>TRBV29-1|TRBJ2-3
CSVDQLVSQYF
>TRBV29-1|TRBJ2-2
CSVGESGELFF
>TRBV7-9|TRBJ2-3
CASAPASSTDTQYF
>TRBV7-6|TRBJ2-1
CASSSGRTGGYNEQFF
>TRBV10-1|TRBJ2-2
CASSETMAGGPTGELFF
>TRBV7-2|TRBJ2-5
CASGEAATPGETQYF
>TRBV6-5|TRBJ2-5
CASSYSPRSQETQYF
>TRBV30|TRBJ2-1
CAGDRVGSGEQFF
>TRBV2|TRBJ1-2
CASRQGAGYGYTF
>TRBV7-9|TRBJ2-7
CASSRTGTNYEQYF
>TRBV5-5|TRBJ2-7
CASSLDPGGTYEQYF
>TRBV25-1|TRBJ2-2
CASSEYLGEAGELFF
>TRBV27|TRBJ2-2
CASSRSSTSGSTGELFF
>TRBV4-3|TRBJ1-4
CASSQDRVRAATNEKLFF
>TRBV5-1|TRBJ2-1
CASSLAGIGSNEQFF
>TRBV7-2|TRBJ2-3
CASSLAPDRVEDTQYF
>TRBV2|TRBJ1-1
CASSSGGPTEAFF
>TRBV9|TRBJ1-1
CASGRGDRGPYKAFF
>TRBV6-1|TRBJ2-5
CASSYLTQETQYF
>TRBV5-1|TRBJ2-5
CASRDRSQETQYF
>TRBV19|TRBJ1-1
CASHSGNTEAFF
>TRBV21-1|TRBJ2-5
CASSNSGRARETQYF
>TRBV7-2|TRBJ1-2
CASSSDRGRVYGYTF
>TRBV5-1|TRBJ2-3
CASSLAAGLVGSLTDTQYF
>TRBV27|TRBJ1-2
CASRRGGYGYTF
>TRBV27|TRBJ2-7
CASSPTDRGRYEQYF
>TRBV28|TRBJ1-1
CASSREKGLNTEAFF
>TRBV19|TRBJ2-5
CASSIDRTTWETQYF
>TRBV19|TRBJ2-7
CASRLQGDVEQYF
>TRBV18|TRBJ2-3
CASSPPSTDTQYF
>TRBV6-5|TRBJ2-6
CASSYFSSGANVLTF
>TRBV7-2|TRBJ1-2
CASSLGASGGQVGYTF
>TRBV29-1|TRBJ2-7
CSVVGRAPPYEQYF
>TRBV25-1|TRBJ1-3
CASSETRGDKYAGNTIYF
>TRBV2|TRBJ2-3
CASLRLAPDTQYF
>TRBV7-2|TRBJ2-3
CASRTSLGLAGDTQYF
>TRBV5-1|TRBJ2-3
CASSLATSTDTQYF
>TRBV29-1|TRBJ1-2
CSVEGSSYGYTF
>TRBV11-2|TRBJ1-4
CASTHPGGEKLFF